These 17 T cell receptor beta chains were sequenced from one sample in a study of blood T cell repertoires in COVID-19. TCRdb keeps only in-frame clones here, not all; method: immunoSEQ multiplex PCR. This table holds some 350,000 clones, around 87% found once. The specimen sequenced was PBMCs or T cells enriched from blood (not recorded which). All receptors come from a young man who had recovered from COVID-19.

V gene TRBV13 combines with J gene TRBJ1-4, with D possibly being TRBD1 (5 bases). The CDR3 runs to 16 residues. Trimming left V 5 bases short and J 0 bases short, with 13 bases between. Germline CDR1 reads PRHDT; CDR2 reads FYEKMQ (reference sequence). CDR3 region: CASSTRTISTNEKLFF. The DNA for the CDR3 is TGTGCCAGCAGCACAAGGACAATCTCAACTAATGAAAAACTGTTTTTT.

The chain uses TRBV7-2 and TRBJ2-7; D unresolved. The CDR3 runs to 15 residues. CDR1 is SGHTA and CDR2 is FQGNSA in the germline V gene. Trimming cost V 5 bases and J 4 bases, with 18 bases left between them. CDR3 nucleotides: TGTGCCAGCAGCCAAGACCGGGTCTTGAGGTACGAGCAGTACTTC. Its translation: CASSQDRVLRYEQYF.

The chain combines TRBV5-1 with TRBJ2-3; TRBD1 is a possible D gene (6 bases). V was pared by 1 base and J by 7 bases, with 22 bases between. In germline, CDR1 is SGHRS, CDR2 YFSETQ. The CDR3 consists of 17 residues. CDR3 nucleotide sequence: TGCGCCAGCAGCTTGAGGGGTCTCAGGGACCAGGGGAATACGCAGTATTTT. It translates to CASSLRGLRDQGNTQYF.

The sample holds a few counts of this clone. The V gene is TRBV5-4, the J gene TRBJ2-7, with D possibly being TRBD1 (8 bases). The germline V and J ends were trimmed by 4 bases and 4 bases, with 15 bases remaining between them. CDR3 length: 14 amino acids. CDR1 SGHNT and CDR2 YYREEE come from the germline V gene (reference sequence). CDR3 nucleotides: TGTGCCAGCAGCCCTACAGGGGGGGTTTACGAGCAGTACTTC. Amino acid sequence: CASSPTGGVYEQYF.

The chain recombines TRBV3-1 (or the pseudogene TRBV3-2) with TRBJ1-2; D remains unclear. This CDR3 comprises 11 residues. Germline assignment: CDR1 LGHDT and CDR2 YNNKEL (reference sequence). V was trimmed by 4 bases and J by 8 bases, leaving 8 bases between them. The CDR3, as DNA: TGTGCCAGCAGCCCGGGTATCGGCTACACCTTC. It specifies CASSPGIGYTF.

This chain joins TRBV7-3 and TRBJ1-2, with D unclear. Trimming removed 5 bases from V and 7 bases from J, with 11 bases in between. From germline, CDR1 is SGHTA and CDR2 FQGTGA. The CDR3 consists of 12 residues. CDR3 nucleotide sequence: TGTGCCAGCAGCCAAAACAGCATTGGCTACACCTTC. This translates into CASSQNSIGYTF.

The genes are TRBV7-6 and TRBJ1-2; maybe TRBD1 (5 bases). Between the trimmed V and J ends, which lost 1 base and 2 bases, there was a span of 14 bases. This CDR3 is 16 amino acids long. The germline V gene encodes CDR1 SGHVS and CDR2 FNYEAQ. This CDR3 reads CASSLGAGRTNYGYTF. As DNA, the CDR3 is TGTGCCAGCAGCTTAGGGGCAGGAAGGACAAACTATGGCTACACCTTC.

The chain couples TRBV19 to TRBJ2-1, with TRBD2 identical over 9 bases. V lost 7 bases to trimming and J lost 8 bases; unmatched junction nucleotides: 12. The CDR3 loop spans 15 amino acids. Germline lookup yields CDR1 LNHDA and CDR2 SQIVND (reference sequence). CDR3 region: CASTKTSGLGDEQFF. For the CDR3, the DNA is TGTGCCAGTACAAAAACTAGCGGGTTAGGCGATGAGCAGTTCTTC.

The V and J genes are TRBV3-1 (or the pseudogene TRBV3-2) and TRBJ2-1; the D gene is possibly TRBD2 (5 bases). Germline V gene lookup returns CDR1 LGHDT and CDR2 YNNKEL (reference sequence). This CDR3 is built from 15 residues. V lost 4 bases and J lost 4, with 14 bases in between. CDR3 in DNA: TGTGCCAGCAGCCCGTCCCCCCCGGGATACAATGAGCAGTTCTTC. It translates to CASSPSPPGYNEQFF.

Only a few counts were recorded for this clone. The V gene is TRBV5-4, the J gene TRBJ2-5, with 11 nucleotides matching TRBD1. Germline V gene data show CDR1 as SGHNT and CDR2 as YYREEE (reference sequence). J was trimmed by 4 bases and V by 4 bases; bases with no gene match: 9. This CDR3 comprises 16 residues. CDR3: CASSLRTGGLVETQYF. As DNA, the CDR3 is TGTGCCAGCAGCCTACGGACAGGGGGCTTAGTAGAGACCCAGTACTTC.

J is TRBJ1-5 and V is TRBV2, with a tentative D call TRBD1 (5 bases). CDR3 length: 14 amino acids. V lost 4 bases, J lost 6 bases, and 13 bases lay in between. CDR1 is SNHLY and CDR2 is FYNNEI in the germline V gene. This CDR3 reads CASSAGEGSQPQHF. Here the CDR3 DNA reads TGTGCCAGCAGTGCGGGGGAGGGAAGTCAGCCCCAGCATTTT.

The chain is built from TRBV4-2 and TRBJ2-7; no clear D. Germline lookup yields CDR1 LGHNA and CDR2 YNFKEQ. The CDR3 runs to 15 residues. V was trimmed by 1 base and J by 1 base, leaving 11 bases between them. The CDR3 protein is CASSQAPGSSYEQYF. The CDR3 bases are TGTGCCAGCAGCCAAGCTCCTGGCTCATCCTACGAGCAGTACTTC.

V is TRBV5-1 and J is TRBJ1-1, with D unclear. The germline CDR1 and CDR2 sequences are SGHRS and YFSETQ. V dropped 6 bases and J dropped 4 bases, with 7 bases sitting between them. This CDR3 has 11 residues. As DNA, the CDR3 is TGCGCCAGCAAGGGAGGCACTGAAGCTTTCTTT. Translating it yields CASKGGTEAFF.

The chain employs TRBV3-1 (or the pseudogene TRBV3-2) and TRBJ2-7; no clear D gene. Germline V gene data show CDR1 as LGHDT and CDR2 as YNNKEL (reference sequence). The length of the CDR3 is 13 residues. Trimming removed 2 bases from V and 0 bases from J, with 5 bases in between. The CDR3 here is CASSQSYSYEQYF. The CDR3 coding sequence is TGTGCCAGCAGCCAATCCTACTCCTACGAGCAGTACTTC.

Written as DNA, the CDR3 is TGTGCCAGCAGCCCAAAGGGACTAGCGGGGATAGGTAATGAGCAGTTCTTC. As protein: CASSPKGLAGIGNEQFF. The rearrangement joins TRBV7-6 to TRBJ2-1; 13 nucleotides line up with TRBD2. Germline V gives CDR1 SGHVS, CDR2 FNYEAQ. V dropped 5 bases and J dropped 7; count of bases not matched to a gene: 11. The CDR3 totals 17 residues.

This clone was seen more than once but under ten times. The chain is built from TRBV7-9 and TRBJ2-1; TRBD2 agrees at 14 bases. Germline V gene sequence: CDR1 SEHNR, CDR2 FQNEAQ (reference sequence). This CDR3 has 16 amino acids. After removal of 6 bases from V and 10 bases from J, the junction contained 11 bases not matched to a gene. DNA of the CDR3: TGTGCCAGCAGGCCTCCGGGACTAGCGGGGGCAAGGGAGCAGTTCTTC. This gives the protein CASRPPGLAGAREQFF.

This CDR3 reads CASSPPQINYGYTF. As DNA, the CDR3 is TGTGCCAGCTCACCACCGCAGATAAACTATGGCTACACCTTC. The chain uses TRBV18 and TRBJ1-2, with D unresolved. The V gene lost 0 bases and the J gene lost 2 bases, with 7 bases spanning the gap. The CDR3 has 14 residues. Germline CDR1 reads KGHSH; CDR2 reads LQKENI.